Each of the 2 T cell receptor beta chains below was sequenced from the same sample in a study of graft-versus-host responses after intestinal transplantation (dated by TCRdb to the early 2020s). Sample time point, as interpreted from the label and publication: cells obtained before transplantation from donor or recipient. These receptors lack a known antigen. Libraries were constructed by the immunoSEQ multiplex PCR assay. The clones in this table, taken by TCRdb from immuneACCESS, are in-frame only. Not every clone is retained; where verified, under half of the shortfall comes from an unresolved V gene, and the cause of the rest is unknown. The sample table holds 80,000 to 90,000 clones, of which about 90% were seen once. The ten largest clones capture 0.11% of the sample. This specimen consisted of unstimulated CD4+ T cells sorted from spleen or lymph node cells, obtained before intestinal transplant. These receptors came from a human donor who received an intestinal transplant.

The chain couples TRBV5-6 to TRBJ1-1; D is undetermined. Germline lookup yields CDR1 SGHDT and CDR2 YYEEEE. This CDR3 region has 15 residues. Trimming stripped 1 base from V and 0 bases from J, with 10 bases between. The chain's CDR3 is CASSLFGRLNTEAFF. The CDR3 region has the DNA TGTGCCAGCAGCTTGTTCGGCAGGTTGAACACTGAAGCTTTCTTT.

The chain recombines TRBV13 with TRBJ1-3; 10 bases fit TRBD1. CDR1 is PRHDT, CDR2 FYEKMQ, per germline (reference sequence). This CDR3 is 15 amino acids long. V lost 2 bases and J lost 8; bases outside the gene matches: 6. CDR3 nucleotide sequence: TGTGCCAGCAGCTTATGGGACAGGGGTTGGGACACCATATATTTT. It codes for CASSLWDRGWDTIYF.